This record looks at one T cell receptor (beta chain) sequence and its context. What it recognizes is unknown. The repertoire was sequenced with immunoSEQ multiplex PCR; TCRdb's copy has only in-frame clones and lacks some. The data hold 80,000 to 95,000 clones, with around 89% observed a single time. V was clipped by 5 bases and J by 3 bases, with 13 bases between them. The CDR3 consists of 14 residues. Looked up from germline, CDR1 is MDHEN and CDR2 is SYDVKM. The data belong to a study of T cell responses to AZD1222 COVID-19 vaccine. Study-level results: Repertoires were obtained only post-peak T cell response.

The chain couples TRBV28 to TRBJ1-1; D is undetermined. Sequences were derived from peripheral blood, sampled on day 0 of AZD1222 vaccination. This TCR derives from an adult in good health. This chain's CDR3 is CASSASNWDTEAFF. CDR3 sequence (DNA): TGTGCCAGCAGTGCAAGCAATTGGGACACTGAAGCTTTCTTT. Combining the CDR3 with reference TRBV28 and TRBJ1-1 gives the whole variable domain DVKVTQSSRYLVKRTGEKVFLECVQDMDHENMFWYRQDPGLGLRLIYFSYDVKMKEKGDIPEGYSVSREKKERFSLILESASTNQTSMYLCASSASNWDTEAFFGQGTRLTVV.